This TCR beta chain was sequenced during a study of T cells expressing NK-cell markers. The CDR3 consists of 18 residues. Germline V lookup: CDR1 DFQATT, CDR2 SNEGSKA (reference sequence). TCRdb reanalyzed the 5' RACE reads, giving one entry per CDR3 protein sequence and no DNA. The specimen's table records about 260,000 distinct CDR3 sequences. The origin of this receptor is a man aged 18 to 30 in good health. V usage is TRBV20-1 and J usage is TRBJ1-1. Input material: blood T cells: a sorted CD56 or NKG2C T cell subset, CD4+ or CD8+ T cells, or bulk PBMC T cells (not recorded which). CDR3: CSARATNRQGGMNTEAFF.